This T cell receptor (beta chain) was sequenced in a study of blood T cell repertoires in COVID-19. In the study overall: Both acute and convalescent COVID-19 samples were obtained from the United States, Italy and Spain. The analysed material was cDNA or gDNA that came from T cells, B-cell-depleted T cells, or PBMCs.

Germline CDR1 and CDR2: MGHRA and YSYEKL. This CDR3 has 16 residues. The V end was cut by 1 base, the J end by 2 bases, with 13 bases between. Original analysis: Estimated nucleated cell counts came from reference gene primer amplification. Using immunoSEQ multiplex PCR, the repertoire was profiled, and TCRdb retains in-frame clones only, with some absent. D and trimming come from the DNA, and the V and J calls and clone size come from that table. This sample has around 130,000 clones, with 75% to 90% found just once. The source is a man between 70 and 80 years old with active or convalescent COVID-19. Sample: peripheral blood. The J gene is TRBJ2-3, the V gene TRBV4-1; tentatively, D is TRBD1 (5 bases). This chain's CDR3 is CASSQGLATATDTQYF. CDR3 DNA: TGCGCCAGCAGCCAAGGCTTGGCGACAGCCACAGATACGCAGTATTTT.